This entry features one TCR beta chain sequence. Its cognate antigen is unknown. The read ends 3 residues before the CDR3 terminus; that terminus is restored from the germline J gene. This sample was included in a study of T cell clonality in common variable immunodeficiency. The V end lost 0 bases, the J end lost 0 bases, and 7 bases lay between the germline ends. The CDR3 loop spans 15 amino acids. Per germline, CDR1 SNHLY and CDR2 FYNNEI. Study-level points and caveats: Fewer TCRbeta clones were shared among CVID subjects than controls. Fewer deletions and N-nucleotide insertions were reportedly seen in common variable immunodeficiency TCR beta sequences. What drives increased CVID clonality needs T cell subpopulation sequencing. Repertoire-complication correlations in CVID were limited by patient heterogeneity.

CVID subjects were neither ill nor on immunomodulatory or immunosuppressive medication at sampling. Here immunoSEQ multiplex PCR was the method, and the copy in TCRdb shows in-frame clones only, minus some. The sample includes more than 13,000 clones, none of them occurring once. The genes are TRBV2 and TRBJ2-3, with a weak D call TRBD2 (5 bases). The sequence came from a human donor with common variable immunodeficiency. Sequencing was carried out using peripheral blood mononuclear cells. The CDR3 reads CASSEALASTDTQYF. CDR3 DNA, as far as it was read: TGTGCCAGCAGTGAAGCGCTAGCAAGCACAGATACG. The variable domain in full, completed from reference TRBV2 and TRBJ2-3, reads EPEVTQTPSHQVTQMGQEVILRCVPISNHLYFYWYRQILGQKVEFLVSFYNNEISEKSEIFDDQFSVERPDGSNFTLKIRSTKLEDSAMYFCASSEALASTDTQYFGPGTRLTVL.